What follows are 6 T cell receptor beta chains derived from one specimen sequenced in a study of blood T cell repertoires in COVID-19. Method: immunoSEQ multiplex PCR; TCRdb's copy keeps in-frame clones and lacks some. This sample has some 200,000 clones, with around 83% found just once. The sequenced sample consisted of peripheral blood. These receptors came from a woman in her thirties or forties with acute or convalescent COVID-19.

The chain has TRBV7-9 and TRBJ2-1; D ambiguous. The CDR3 runs 15 residues. Trimming removed 7 bases from V and 0 bases from J, with 13 bases in between. Germline V lookup: CDR1 SEHNR, CDR2 FQNEAQ (reference sequence). The CDR3 reads CASTPDSSSYNEQFF. Written as DNA, the CDR3 is TGTGCCAGCACCCCCGATTCTAGCTCCTACAATGAGCAGTTCTTC.

The chain employs TRBV14 and TRBJ1-2; 7 bases are shared with TRBD1. The CDR3 contains 16 residues. The junction had 8 bases not matched to a gene; V was cut back by 0 bases and J by 4 bases. Germline V gene sequence: CDR1 SGHDN, CDR2 FVKESK. The CDR3 loop reads CASSQERGQTFYGYTF. The CDR3 DNA is TGTGCCAGCAGCCAAGAGCGGGGACAGACTTTCTATGGCTACACCTTC.

V is TRBV12-3 or TRBV12-4 and J is TRBJ1-3; 7 positions match TRBD1. V gave up 5 bases and J gave up 9 bases; unmatched junction bases: 4. This CDR3 is built from 12 residues. Here the CDR3 reads CASSLYRGTIYF. The CDR3 region has the DNA TGTGCCAGCAGTCTTTACAGGGGCACCATATATTTT.

The CDR3 nucleotides are TGTGCCAGCAGTGCCCAACTAGCGGGAGTTTACGAGCAGTACTTC. This encodes CASSAQLAGVYEQYF. The chain uses TRBV2 and TRBJ2-7; 11 bases match TRBD2. The germline V gene encodes CDR1 SNHLY and CDR2 FYNNEI. The CDR3 length is 15 residues. V was clipped by 4 bases and J by 4 bases; unmatched bases: 6.

This rearrangement joins TRBV11-2 to TRBJ2-5; TRBD2 matches 10 bases. Looked up from germline, CDR1 is SGHAT and CDR2 is FQNNGV. The CDR3 spans 15 residues. V gave up 3 bases and J gave up 3 bases; unmatched junction bases: 4. Here the CDR3 DNA reads TGTGCCAGCAGCTTGGGAGCGGGGGGGAAAGAGACCCAGTACTTC. Amino acids: CASSLGAGGKETQYF.

V and J are TRBV19 and TRBJ1-5; the D is unclear. V was shortened by 4 bases and J by 3 bases, with 13 bases between the two germline ends. The CDR3 spans 15 residues. The germline CDR1 and CDR2 sequences are LNHDA and SQIVND (reference sequence). CDR3 coding DNA: TGTGCCAGTAGTACCTCACGGCGGATCAATCAGCCCCAGCATTTT. It yields the protein CASSTSRRINQPQHF.